These 25 T cell receptor beta chains were all obtained from the same sample, sequenced in a study of blood T cells in healthy people across ages. A second PCR, run for roughly 7 to 11 cycles, used a sample-barcoded 5' primer plus a J-beta primer mix. TCRdb re-analysed the 5' RACE reads in MiXCR, keeping a single row per CDR3 protein. The data show about 640,000 distinct CDR3 sequences, around three fifths seen once. Sequencing was carried out using blood. All receptors come from a man in his 60s in good health.

The rearrangement links TRBV3-1 to TRBJ2-5, with 10 bases fitting TRBD1. Germline V lookup: CDR1 LGHDT, CDR2 YNNKEL (reference sequence). V shed 2 bases and J 9 bases; nucleotides not matched to a gene: 24. The CDR3 is 20 amino acids. The CDR3 spells CASSQTRDRGPRDRMGAQYF. The CDR3 DNA is TGTGCCAGCAGCCAAACCCGGGACAGGGGACCCCGCGATAGAATGGGGGCCCAGTACTTC.

The genes are TRBV28 and TRBJ1-2, with D possibly being TRBD1 (5 bases). Germline CDR1 MDHEN, CDR2 SYDVKM. The V end was cut by 6 bases, the J end by 6 bases, with 14 bases between. The CDR3 length is 13 residues. CDR3 sequence: CASRSDSYHGYTF. The CDR3 DNA reads as TGTGCCAGCAGAAGCGACAGCTACCATGGCTACACCTTC.

This clonotype was found once. CDR3 sequence reads: CAISARDTRTDTQYF. The CDR3, as DNA: TGTGCCATCTCTGCGAGGGACACCCGCACAGATACGCAGTATTTT. The chain joins TRBV10-3 to TRBJ2-3; D is perhaps TRBD1 (6 bases). The CDR3 consists of 15 residues. V was trimmed by 8 bases and J by 1 base, leaving 16 bases between them. Germline CDR1 is ENHRY and CDR2 is SYGVKD.

The table lists this clonotype with a few counts. The chain has TRBV12-3 or TRBV12-4 and TRBJ1-1, with D hard to call. This CDR3 has 13 amino acids. The germline V and J ends were trimmed by 2 bases and 1 base, with 5 bases remaining between them. The CDR3 here is CASSLIGNTEAFF. CDR3 nucleotides: TGTGCCAGCAGTTTAATAGGGAACACTGAAGCTTTCTTT.

The genes are TRBV6-5 and TRBJ2-5, with 9 bases that match TRBD1. The J call may be wrong; the DNA end is better matched by TRBJ2-4. Germline V lookup: CDR1 MNHEY, CDR2 SVGAGI. The CDR3 is 16 amino acids. The CDR3 reads CASSYSSRDRASIQYF. The CDR3 DNA reads as TGTGCCAGCAGTTACTCGAGCCGGGACAGGGCGAGCATTCAGTACTTC.

This clonotype was seen a single time. For the CDR3, the DNA is TGCAGCGTCAGAACTAGCGGGGGAACCTACGAGCAGTACTTC. Its protein product is CSVRTSGGTYEQYF. The chain carries TRBV29-1 and TRBJ2-5; TRBD2 aligns across 11 bases. TRBJ2-7 explains the end of the DNA better; the J call may be wrong. The CDR3 loop spans 14 amino acids. Germline CDR1 and CDR2: SQVTM and ANQGSEA.

Points on this clonotype: One junction end does not reproduce the germline sequence, and a read error may be involved. The rearrangement uses TRBV5-1 and TRBJ2-4; no clear D gene. From germline, CDR1 is SGHRS and CDR2 YFSETQ. The CDR3 has 15 amino acids. DNA for the CDR3: TGCGCCAGCAGCTTGGACACATTAGCCAAAAACATTCAATACTTC. Residues: CASSLDTLAKNIQYF.

This clonotype was detected a few times. This sequence joins TRBV11-2 and TRBJ2-6; no reliable D call. The CDR3 runs 16 residues. CDR1 and CDR2 from the germline V gene are SGHAT and FQNNGV. The ends were cut back, 2 bases at V and 1 base at J, with 9 bases in the middle. For the CDR3, the DNA is TGTGCCAGCAGCTTACTCCGGCTATCTGGGGCCAACGTCCTGACTTTC. It yields the protein CASSLLRLSGANVLTF.

In its sample, this clonotype was seen a few times. The chain links TRBV12-3 or TRBV12-4 to TRBJ1-2, with 7 bases lining up with TRBD1. J was trimmed by 4 bases and V by 5 bases; bases with no gene match: 4. The CDR3 is made up of 13 amino acids. The CDR3 coding sequence is TGTGCCAGCAGTGTGAGGGGGCCCTATGGCTACACCTTC. Translation: CASSVRGPYGYTF.

The chain has TRBV5-1 and TRBJ2-7, with D perhaps matching TRBD1 (6 bases). The CDR3 contains 13 residues. Germline CDR1 SGHRS, CDR2 YFSETQ. Trimming pared 4 bases from V and 6 bases from J, leaving 14 bases between. CDR3 sequence: CASSVAQDSEQYF. CDR3 in DNA: TGCGCCAGCAGCGTGGCCCAGGACAGCGAGCAGTACTTC.

The chain has TRBV20-1 and TRBJ2-4; TRBD2 aligns across 10 bases. V shed 0 bases and J 6 bases; nucleotides not matched to a gene: 5. The CDR3 contains 15 residues. Per germline, CDR1 DFQATT and CDR2 SNEGSKA (reference sequence). The CDR3 spells CSAREVQRGGNIQYF. The CDR3 DNA sequence: TGCAGTGCTAGAGAAGTCCAGCGGGGGGGAAACATTCAGTACTTC.

The chain uses TRBV4-3 and TRBJ2-1; D gene unclear. V gave up 0 bases and J gave up 3 bases, with 15 bases separating them. The CDR3 runs 17 residues. Germline assignment: CDR1 LGHNA and CDR2 YSLEER. CDR3 in amino acids: CASSQEVSGEVYNEQFF. Written as DNA, the CDR3 is TGCGCCAGCAGCCAAGAGGTGTCCGGTGAGGTCTACAATGAGCAGTTCTTC.

The rearrangement links TRBV29-1 to TRBJ1-2; D gene ambiguous. This CDR3 has 13 amino acids. Germline values: CDR1 SQVTM, CDR2 ANQGSEA. V was shortened by 3 bases and J by 8 bases, with 16 bases between the two germline ends. CDR3: CSVEPFGRLGYTF. The CDR3, as DNA: TGCAGCGTTGAGCCCTTCGGACGTCTGGGCTACACCTTC.

V and J are TRBV12-3 or TRBV12-4 and TRBJ2-5, with unresolved D. The J call may be faulty, since TRBJ2-1 better matches the DNA end. The CDR3 runs 13 residues. CDR3 coding DNA: TGTGCCAGCAGTTTAATTGAGGCGGAGACCCAGTTCTTC. This encodes CASSLIEAETQFF.

This clonotype has more than one count but fewer than ten. The V and J genes are TRBV4-1 and TRBJ2-3; D gene uncertain. Germline CDR1 and CDR2: MGHRA and YSYEKL. This CDR3 has 13 residues. Trimming took off 4 bases at V and 3 bases at J, with 8 bases between the two ends. The CDR3 spells CASSPPWTDTQYF. CDR3 bases: TGCGCCAGCAGCCCACCATGGACAGATACGCAGTATTTT.

CDR3 residues: CATCRQGGSYEQYF. The CDR3, as DNA: TGTGCCACCTGTCGACAGGGGGGGTCCTACGAGCAGTACTTC. This chain links TRBV28 with TRBJ2-7; TRBD1 aligns across 9 bases. Germline lookup yields CDR1 MDHEN and CDR2 SYDVKM. Germline trimming cut 10 bases from V and 1 base from J; bases unmatched to any gene: 8. The CDR3 spans 14 residues.

This chain connects TRBV24-1 to TRBJ2-5, with 13 bases fitting TRBD2. CDR1 and CDR2 (germline): KGHDR, SFDVKD. The CDR3 has 16 amino acids. The junction had 13 bases not matched to a gene; V was cut back by 5 bases and J by 11 bases. This CDR3 is CATSGSGTSGINEQYF. In DNA, the CDR3 is TGTGCCACCAGTGGATCCGGGACTAGCGGGATCAATGAGCAGTACTTC.

This clonotype was detected a few times. This CDR3 reads CASSGQSGSYGYTF. In DNA, the CDR3 is TGTGCCAGCAGCGGACAGTCTGGATCTTATGGCTACACCTTC. The chain recombines TRBV7-2 with TRBJ1-2, with D maybe TRBD1 (6 bases). Germline values: CDR1 SGHTA, CDR2 FQGNSA. This CDR3 is built from 14 residues. The V gene lost 5 bases and the J gene lost 5 bases, with 15 bases spanning the gap. The complete variable domain, with remaining parts taken from reference TRBV7-2 and TRBJ1-2, reads GAGVSQSPSNKVTEKGKDVELRCDPISGHTALYWYRQSLGQGLEFLIYFQGNSAPDKSGLPSDRFSAERTGGSVSTLTIQRTQQEDSAVYLCASSGQSGSYGYTFGSGTRLTVV.

This chain uses TRBV7-9 with TRBJ1-2; the match to TRBD1 covers 8 bases. The CDR3 length is 16 residues. In germline, CDR1 is SEHNR, CDR2 FQNEAQ (reference sequence). With 1 base clipped from V and 6 bases from J, the junction kept 10 bases outside the gene matches. The CDR3 coding sequence is TGTGCCAGCAGCTTAGTGGCAGGGGGCTCGCCGAATGGCTACACCTTC. Translated, it gives CASSLVAGGSPNGYTF.

The chain joins TRBV12-3 or TRBV12-4 to TRBJ1-4, with TRBD1 matching over 10 bases. J lost 2 bases, V lost 6 bases, and 3 bases had no gene match. The CDR3 has 15 amino acids. Written as DNA, the CDR3 is TGTGCCAGCAGCCAGGACAGGGGGACTAATGAAAAACTGTTTTTT. Translation: CASSQDRGTNEKLFF.

The chain employs TRBV7-9 and TRBJ2-4, with D possibly TRBD1 on 6 matching bases. The CDR3 runs 13 residues. The V gene lost 5 bases and the J gene lost 11 bases, with 16 bases spanning the gap. Germline CDR1 SEHNR, CDR2 FQNEAQ (reference sequence). CDR3 protein: CASSLAGTSFQYF. Written as DNA, the CDR3 is TGTGCCAGCAGCCTGGCCGGGACAAGCTTTCAGTACTTC.

The chain is built from TRBV4-2 and TRBJ1-6, with a possible D match to TRBD1 (6 bases). The CDR3 is made up of 16 amino acids. Germline CDR1 and CDR2: LGHNA and YNFKEQ. V shed 4 bases and J shed 1 base, with 11 bases lying between them. CDR3 amino acids: CASSRDTGSYNSPLHF. CDR3 coding DNA: TGTGCCAGCAGCCGGGACACAGGGTCCTATAATTCACCCCTCCACTTT.

This chain joins TRBV27 and TRBJ2-1; 7 nucleotides line up with TRBD2. V lost 6 bases, J lost 0 bases, and 8 bases stayed unmatched. Germline CDR1 and CDR2: MNHEY and SMNVEV (reference sequence). This CDR3 is 16 amino acids long. CDR3 DNA sequence: TGTGCCAGCAGCCTAGGGGAGGGCAACTCCTACAATGAGCAGTTCTTC. Amino acid sequence: CASSLGEGNSYNEQFF.

V and J are TRBV27 and TRBJ1-4; no clear D gene. The V gene's germline CDR1 is MNHEY and CDR2 SMNVEV (reference sequence). Trimming cost V 3 bases and J 5 bases, with 7 bases left between them. CDR3 length equals 13 residues. CDR3 sequence: CASSFRGNEKLFF. The CDR3 DNA follows: TGTGCCAGCAGTTTCCGGGGAAATGAAAAACTGTTTTTT.

The chain combines TRBV20-1 with TRBJ2-5, with D possibly matching TRBD1 (7 bases). Trimming took off 6 bases at V and 3 bases at J, with 20 bases between the two ends. There are 15 residues in the CDR3. Germline V gene data show CDR1 as DFQATT and CDR2 as SNEGSKA (reference sequence). The CDR3 region has the DNA TGCAGTGCCGAAGCCAACAGGGGAGGAGAAGAGACCCAGTACTTC. Encoded protein: CSAEANRGGEETQYF.